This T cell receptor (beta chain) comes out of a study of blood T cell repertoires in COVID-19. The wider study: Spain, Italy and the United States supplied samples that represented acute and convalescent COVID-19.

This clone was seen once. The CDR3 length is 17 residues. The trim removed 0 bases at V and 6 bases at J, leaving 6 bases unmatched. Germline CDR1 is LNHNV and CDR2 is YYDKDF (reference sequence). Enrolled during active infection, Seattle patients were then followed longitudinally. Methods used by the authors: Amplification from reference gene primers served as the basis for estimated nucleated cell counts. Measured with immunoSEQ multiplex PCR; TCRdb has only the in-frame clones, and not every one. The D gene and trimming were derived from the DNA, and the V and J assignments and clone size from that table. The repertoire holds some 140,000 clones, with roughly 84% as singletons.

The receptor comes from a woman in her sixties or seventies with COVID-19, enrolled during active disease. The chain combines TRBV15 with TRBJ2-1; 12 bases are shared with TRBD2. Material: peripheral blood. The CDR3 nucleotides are TGTGCCACCAGCAGAGATCTAGCGGGGGGGCACGCCAATGAGCAGTTCTTC. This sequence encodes CATSRDLAGGHANEQFF. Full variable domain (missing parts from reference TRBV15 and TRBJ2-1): DAMVIQNPRYQVTQFGKPVTLSCSQTLNHNVMYWYQQKSSQAPKLLFHYYDKDFNNEADTPDNFQSRRPNTSFCFLDIRSPGLGDTAMYLCATSRDLAGGHANEQFFGPGTRLTVL.